The 2 T cell receptor beta chains below were found in one sample sequenced in a study of blood T cells in healthy people across ages. Alongside a J-beta primer mix, a sample-barcoded 5' primer served in a second PCR lasting roughly 6 to 11 cycles. TCRdb ran MiXCR on the 5' RACE reads and lists one entry per CDR3 protein. The data show some 1 million distinct CDR3 sequences, less than 50% seen once. The sample taken for sequencing was blood. The receptors originated from a woman in her sixties in good health.

The sample holds a few counts of this clonotype. V gene TRBV7-2 combines with J gene TRBJ2-7; no definite D call. The J call may be wrong; the DNA end is better matched by TRBJ2-5. The germline gives CDR1 SGHTA, CDR2 FQGNSA. The CDR3 sequence is 12 residues long. The CDR3 reads CASSLGSQTQYF. CDR3 nucleotides: TGTGCCAGCAGCTTGGGTAGTCAGACCCAGTACTTC.

This chain joins TRBV6-6 and TRBJ2-1; the match to TRBD2 covers 14 bases. There are 16 residues in the CDR3. Germline V gene lookup returns CDR1 MNHNY and CDR2 SVGAGI (reference sequence). V dropped 6 bases and J dropped 7; count of bases not matched to a gene: 8. The CDR3 loop reads CASSPGLAGEGNEQFF. CDR3 in DNA: TGTGCCAGCAGCCCGGGACTAGCGGGAGAGGGGAATGAGCAGTTCTTC.